This note documents a single T cell receptor beta chain sequence. What it recognizes is unknown. Trimming cost V 1 base and J 8 bases, with 18 bases left between them. CDR1 SGHDT and CDR2 YYEEEE come from the germline V gene. The CDR3 has 16 residues. These data are taken from a study of vaccination effects on CD4 cells after COVID-19. Study-wide points: Vaccine-induced clones in healthy vaccinees cross-reacted with common cold coronaviruses in only 1 of 255 cases. Sampling in the study covered few convalescent patients and included no early post-infection timepoints.

Before sequencing took place, the ViraFEST assay used viral peptide pools to expand antigen-specific CD4+ T cells. Cells that had been cultured for 10 days were the source of isolated CD4+ T cells. Vaccinees lacked prior SARS-CoV-2 infection and tested negative for nucleocapsid antibodies. Each culture well received approximately 2 million PBMC. These cells were then cultured in IMDM with about 9.1 IU/ml IL-2 and 7.5 to 10 ug/ml peptides. Profiled with immunoSEQ multiplex PCR; TCRdb holds only in-frame clones, not every one. The data contain about 70,000 clones, approximately 80% of them singletons.

This sequence joins TRBV5-6 and TRBJ2-2; tentative D call: TRBD1 (6 bases). The TCR was taken from a human donor who received a COVID-19 vaccine. Sequenced here: CD4+ T cells from PBMCs cultured with SARS-CoV-2 spike peptides, sampled before COVID-19 vaccination. As DNA, the CDR3 is TGTGCCAGCAGCTTGTATGGGACACCCCCTAAGGGGGAGCTGTTTTTT. Encoded protein: CASSLYGTPPKGELFF.